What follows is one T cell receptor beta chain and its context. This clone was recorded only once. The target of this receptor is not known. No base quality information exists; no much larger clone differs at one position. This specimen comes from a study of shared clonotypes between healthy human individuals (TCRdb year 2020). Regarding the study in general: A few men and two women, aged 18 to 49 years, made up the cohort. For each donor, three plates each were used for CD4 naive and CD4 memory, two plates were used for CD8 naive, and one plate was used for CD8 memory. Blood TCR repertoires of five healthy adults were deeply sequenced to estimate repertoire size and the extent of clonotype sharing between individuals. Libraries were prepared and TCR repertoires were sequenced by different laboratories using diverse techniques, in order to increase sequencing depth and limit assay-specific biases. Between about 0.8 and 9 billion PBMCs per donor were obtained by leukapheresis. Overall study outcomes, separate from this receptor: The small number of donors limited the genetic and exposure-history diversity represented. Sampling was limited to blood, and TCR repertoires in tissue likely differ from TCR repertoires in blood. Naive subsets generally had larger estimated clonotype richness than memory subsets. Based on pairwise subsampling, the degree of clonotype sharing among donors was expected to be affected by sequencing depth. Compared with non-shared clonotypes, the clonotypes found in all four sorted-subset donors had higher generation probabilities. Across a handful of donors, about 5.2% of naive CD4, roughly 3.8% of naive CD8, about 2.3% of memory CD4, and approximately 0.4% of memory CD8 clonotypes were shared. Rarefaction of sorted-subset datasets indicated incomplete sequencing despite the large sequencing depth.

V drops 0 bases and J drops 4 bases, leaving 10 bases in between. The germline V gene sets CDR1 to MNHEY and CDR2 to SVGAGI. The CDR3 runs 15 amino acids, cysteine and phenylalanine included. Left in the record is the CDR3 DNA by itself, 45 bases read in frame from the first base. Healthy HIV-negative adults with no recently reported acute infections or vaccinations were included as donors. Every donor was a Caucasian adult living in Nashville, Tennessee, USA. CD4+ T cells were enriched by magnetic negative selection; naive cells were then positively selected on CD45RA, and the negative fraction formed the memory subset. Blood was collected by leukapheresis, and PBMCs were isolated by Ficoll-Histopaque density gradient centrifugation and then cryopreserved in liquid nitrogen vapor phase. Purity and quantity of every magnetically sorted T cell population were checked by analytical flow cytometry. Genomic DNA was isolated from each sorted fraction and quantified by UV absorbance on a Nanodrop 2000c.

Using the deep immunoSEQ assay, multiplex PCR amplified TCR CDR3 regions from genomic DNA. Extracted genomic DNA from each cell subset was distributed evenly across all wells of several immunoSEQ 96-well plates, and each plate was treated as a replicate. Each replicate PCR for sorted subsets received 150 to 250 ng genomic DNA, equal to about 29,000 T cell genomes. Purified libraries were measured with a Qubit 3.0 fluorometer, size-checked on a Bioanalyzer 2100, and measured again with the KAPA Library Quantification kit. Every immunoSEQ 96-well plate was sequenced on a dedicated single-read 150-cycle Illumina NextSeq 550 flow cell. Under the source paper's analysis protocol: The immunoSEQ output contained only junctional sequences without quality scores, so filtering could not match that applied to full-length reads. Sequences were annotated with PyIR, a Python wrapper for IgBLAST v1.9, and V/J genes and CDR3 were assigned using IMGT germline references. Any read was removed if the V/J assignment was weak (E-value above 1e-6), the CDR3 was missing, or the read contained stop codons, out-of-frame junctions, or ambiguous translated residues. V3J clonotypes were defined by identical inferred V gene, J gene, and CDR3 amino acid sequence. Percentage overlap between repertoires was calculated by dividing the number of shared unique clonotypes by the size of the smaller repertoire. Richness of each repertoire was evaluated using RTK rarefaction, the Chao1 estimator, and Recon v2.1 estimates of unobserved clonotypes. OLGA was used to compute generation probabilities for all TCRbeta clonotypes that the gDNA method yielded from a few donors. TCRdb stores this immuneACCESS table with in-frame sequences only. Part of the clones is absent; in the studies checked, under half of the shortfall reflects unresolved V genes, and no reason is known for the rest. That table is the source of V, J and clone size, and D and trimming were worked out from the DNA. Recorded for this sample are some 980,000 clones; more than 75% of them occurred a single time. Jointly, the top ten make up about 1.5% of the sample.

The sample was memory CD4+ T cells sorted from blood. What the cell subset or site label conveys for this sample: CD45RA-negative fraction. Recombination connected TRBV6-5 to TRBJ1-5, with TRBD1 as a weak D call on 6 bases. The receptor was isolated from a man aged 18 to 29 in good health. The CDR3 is CASSYSGGPNQPQHF. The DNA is TGTGCCAGCAGTTACTCGGGGGGCCCGAATCAGCCCCAGCATTTT.